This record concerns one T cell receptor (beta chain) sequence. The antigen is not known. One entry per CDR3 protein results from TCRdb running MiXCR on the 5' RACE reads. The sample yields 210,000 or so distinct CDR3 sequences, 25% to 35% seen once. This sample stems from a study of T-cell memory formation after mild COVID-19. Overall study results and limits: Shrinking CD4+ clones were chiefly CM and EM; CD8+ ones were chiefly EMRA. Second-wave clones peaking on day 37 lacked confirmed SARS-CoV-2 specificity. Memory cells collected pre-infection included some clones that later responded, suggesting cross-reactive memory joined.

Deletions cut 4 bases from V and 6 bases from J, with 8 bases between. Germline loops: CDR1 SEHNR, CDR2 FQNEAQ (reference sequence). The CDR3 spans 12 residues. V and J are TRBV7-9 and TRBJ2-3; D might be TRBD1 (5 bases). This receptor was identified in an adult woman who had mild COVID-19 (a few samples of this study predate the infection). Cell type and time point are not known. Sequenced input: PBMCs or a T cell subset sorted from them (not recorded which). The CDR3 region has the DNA TGTGCCAGCAGCTCCCAGGGTGATACGCAGTATTTT. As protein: CASSSQGDTQYF. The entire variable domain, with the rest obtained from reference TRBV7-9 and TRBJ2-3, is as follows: DTGVSQNPRHKITKRGQNVTFRCDPISEHNRLYWYRQTLGQGPEFLTYFQNEAQLEKSRLLSDRFSAERPKGSFSTLEIQRTEQGDSAMYLCASSSQGDTQYFGPGTRLTVL.